Given below is one TCR beta chain in context. What it recognizes is unknown. Treatment defined: some 20 received Ad26.COV2.S at low or high dose, single or two shots; 5 received placebo; per-sample allocation not given. Day 63 following the first vaccine or placebo injection was when the samples were taken. This record comes from a study of Ad26.COV2.S vaccination and SARS-CoV-2 variants. Across the whole study: Intramuscular Ad26.COV2.S doses were given once or twice, 56 days apart.

The CDR3 length is 15 residues. Germline assignment: CDR1 SGHDT and CDR2 YYEEEE. The junction had 8 bases not matched to a gene; V was cut back by 4 bases and J by 4 bases. Study-wide findings and caveats: Vaccinated individuals (as opposed to placebo recipients) had higher spike-specific TCR breadth.

Data came from immunoSEQ multiplex PCR; TCRdb stores just in-frame clones and leaves some out. In the table there are 440,000 or so clones, about nine tenths of which are singletons. The gene calls are TRBV5-6 and TRBJ2-1; 7 bases map to TRBD1. The receptor's source is a person between 18 and 65 years old who received the Ad26.COV2.S COVID-19 vaccine or a placebo. The specimen was peripheral blood, collected in a trial of Ad26.COV2.S vaccine versus placebo. The CDR3: CASSPETGRYNEQFF. The CDR3 region has the DNA TGTGCCAGCAGCCCGGAGACAGGGCGTTACAATGAGCAGTTCTTC.